The entry that follows covers one TCR beta chain sequence. Its specificity is unknown. Germline-derived CDR1 and CDR2 are MNHNS and SASEGT. The CDR3 extends over 17 amino acids. V was clipped by 2 bases and J by 0 bases; unmatched bases: 8. The data stem from a study of response to subunit inactivated influenza vaccine. Points from the study as a whole: Only a handful of new T cells, the authors suggested, are recruited with each seasonal influenza vaccination.

TCRdb re-analysed the RT-PCR reads in MiXCR, keeping a single row per CDR3 protein. This table holds over 650,000 distinct CDR3 sequences, approximately 17% found once. The chain joins TRBV6-1 to TRBJ2-3; 7 bases are a match to TRBD2. This receptor was taken from a man aged 50 or older who received an inactivated influenza vaccine. The input for sequencing was PBMCs from blood, taken about 5 days after vaccination. CDR3 residues: CASSERIAGVSTDTQYF. The CDR3 DNA reads as TGTGCCAGCAGTGAACGGATAGCGGGCGTTAGCACAGATACGCAGTATTTT.